The rows below give T cell receptor beta chains drawn from one sample of a study of T cell responses to AZD1222 COVID-19 vaccine. Sequenced by immunoSEQ multiplex PCR; TCRdb stores in-frame clones only, minus some. The sample yields about 80,000 clones, around 93% seen once. The sequenced sample was peripheral blood, obtained 28 days after the second AZD1222 dose. These receptors all come from an adult who received the AZD1222 COVID-19 vaccine. CDR3s include the opening cysteine and the closing phenylalanine or tryptophan. The D gene is left open where the match is weak. Clone size is not always given. Where it is, it says once, few, many or a class for expanded clones.

v_call,clone_size,j_call,cdr3_length,d_call,cdr3_nt,cdr3_aa
TRBV19,NA,TRBJ2-5,13,NA,TGTGCCAGTAGTGAAATTGGGAGGGAGACCCAGTACTTC,CASSEIGRETQYF
TRBV28,NA,TRBJ2-2,14,NA,TGTGCCAGCAGCATAACCGGGAACACCGGGGAGCTGTTTTTT,CASSITGNTGELFF
TRBV5-1,NA,TRBJ1-1,14,NA,TGCGCCAGCAGCTTCTACCGCCAGGCCGATGAAGCTTTCTTT,CASSFYRQADEAFF
TRBV9,NA,TRBJ1-1,14,NA,TGTGCCAGCAGCCGTAGTTGGGTGGACACTGAAGCTTTCTTT,CASSRSWVDTEAFF
TRBV18,NA,TRBJ1-3,14,NA,TGTGCCAGCTCACCACCAGGGGAGTCAGACACCATATATTTT,CASSPPGESDTIYF
TRBV6-6,once,TRBJ2-7,13,TRBD1,TGTGCCAGCAGGAACCGGGACAGCTACGAGCAGTACTTC,CASRNRDSYEQYF
TRBV12-3/TRBV12-4,NA,TRBJ2-5,13,NA,TGTGCCAGCAGTCCCTCTCGACGAGAGACCCAGTACTTC,CASSPSRRETQYF
TRBV25-1,NA,TRBJ2-2,15,TRBD2,TGTGCCAGCAAAGGGCTAGCGGGGAACACCGGGGAGCTGTTTTTT,CASKGLAGNTGELFF
TRBV10-3,NA,TRBJ2-7,14,TRBD1,TGTGCCATCAGTGGTGGGACAGGGATGTACGAGCAGTACTTC,CAISGGTGMYEQYF
TRBV10-3,NA,TRBJ2-5,15,NA,TGTGCCATCAGTGAGTCACAGACCAGCCAAGAGACCCAGTACTTC,CAISESQTSQETQYF
TRBV19,NA,TRBJ2-2,15,TRBD2,TGTGCCAGTAGTATAATCGGGAGGGGCACCGGGGAGCTGTTTTTT,CASSIIGRGTGELFF
TRBV21-1,NA,TRBJ2-7,18,NA,TGTGCCAGCAGTCGCCTAAACCCACGCGACAGCCGCTCCTACGAGCAGTACTTC,CASSRLNPRDSRSYEQYF
TRBV7-3,NA,TRBJ2-1,15,TRBD2,TGTGCCAGCAGCCCGGGAGGTAGCGGGCAAAATGAGCAGTTCTTC,CASSPGGSGQNEQFF
TRBV28,NA,TRBJ2-7,13,NA,TGTGCCAGCAGTTTAGGGACGGACGGCGAGCAGTACTTC,CASSLGTDGEQYF
TRBV4-3,once,TRBJ2-7,15,NA,TGCGCCAGCAGCCAAGAGGGACAAGGTCCCTACGAGCAGTACTTC,CASSQEGQGPYEQYF
TRBV3-1/TRBV3-2,NA,TRBJ2-1,11,NA,TGTGCCAGCAGCCCTGGTCGTGAGCAGTTCTTC,CASSPGREQFF
TRBV18,NA,TRBJ1-2,14,NA,TGTGCCAGCTCACCAGCCGATTATGCAGGAGGCTACACCTTC,CASSPADYAGGYTF
TRBV3-1/TRBV3-2,NA,TRBJ2-7,11,NA,TGTGCCAGTGGGGAACACTACGAGCAGTACTTC,CASGEHYEQYF
TRBV2,NA,TRBJ2-7,11,NA,TGTGCCACCCTCCGGGGGCTTGAGCAGTACTTC,CATLRGLEQYF
TRBV19,NA,TRBJ1-5,15,NA,TGTGCCAGTAGCCCGGGGTCCAGGTGGAATCAGCCCCAGCATTTT,CASSPGSRWNQPQHF
TRBV7-6,NA,TRBJ1-4,16,TRBD1,TGTGCCAGCAGCTTCCGACAGGGCGCAACTAATGAAAAACTGTTTTTT,CASSFRQGATNEKLFF
TRBV27,NA,TRBJ1-2,15,TRBD1,TGTGCCAGCAGTTCCTCGGACAGGGTCTACTATGGCTACACCTTC,CASSSSDRVYYGYTF
TRBV18,once,TRBJ2-2,15,NA,TGTGCCAGCTCTCTCGATAAGAGGAACACCGGGGAGCTGTTTTTT,CASSLDKRNTGELFF
TRBV7-9,NA,TRBJ1-2,14,NA,TGTGCCAGCAGCTTAGAGGTCGCAGGGAATGGCTACACCTTC,CASSLEVAGNGYTF
TRBV2,NA,TRBJ1-5,14,NA,TGTGCCAGCAGTGAGCAGGGCCTTTATCAGCCCCAGCATTTT,CASSEQGLYQPQHF
TRBV5-1,NA,TRBJ2-7,16,NA,TGCGCCAGCAGCTTGAGACAGGGTGGCTCTAGCGACGAGCAGTACTTC,CASSLRQGGSSDEQYF
TRBV2,NA,TRBJ1-6,12,NA,TGTGCCAGCACCTCCTATAATTCACCCCTCCACTTT,CASTSYNSPLHF
TRBV6-6,NA,TRBJ2-7,14,TRBD1,TGTGCCAGCAGTCCCGGGACAGGGGACTACGAGCAGTACTTC,CASSPGTGDYEQYF
TRBV5-4,NA,TRBJ1-6,15,NA,TGTGCCAGCAGCTTGGTGGGGGTTGCCAATTCACCCCTCCACTTT,CASSLVGVANSPLHF
TRBV5-6,NA,TRBJ1-1,16,NA,TGTGCCAGCAGCTTGGAAGGCTCGGACAGGAACACTGAAGCTTTCTTT,CASSLEGSDRNTEAFF
TRBV6-1,NA,TRBJ1-5,13,NA,TGTGCCAGCAGTGAGTCAGGTGGTCAGCCCCAGCATTTT,CASSESGGQPQHF
TRBV19,NA,TRBJ2-2,16,TRBD1,TGTGCCAGTAGTTCAACCGGGACAGGCAATGCCGGGGAGCTGTTTTTT,CASSSTGTGNAGELFF
TRBV19,NA,TRBJ1-2,13,NA,TGTGCCAGTAGTAGCGAGCCATACCATGGCTACACCTTC,CASSSEPYHGYTF
TRBV7-6,NA,TRBJ2-5,14,TRBD2,TGTGCCAGCAGCCCGGGGGGGGTAGCAGAGACCCAGTACTTC,CASSPGGVAETQYF
TRBV27,NA,TRBJ2-1,14,NA,TGTGCCAGCAGTTATGGGCCAAACTACAATGAGCAGTTCTTC,CASSYGPNYNEQFF